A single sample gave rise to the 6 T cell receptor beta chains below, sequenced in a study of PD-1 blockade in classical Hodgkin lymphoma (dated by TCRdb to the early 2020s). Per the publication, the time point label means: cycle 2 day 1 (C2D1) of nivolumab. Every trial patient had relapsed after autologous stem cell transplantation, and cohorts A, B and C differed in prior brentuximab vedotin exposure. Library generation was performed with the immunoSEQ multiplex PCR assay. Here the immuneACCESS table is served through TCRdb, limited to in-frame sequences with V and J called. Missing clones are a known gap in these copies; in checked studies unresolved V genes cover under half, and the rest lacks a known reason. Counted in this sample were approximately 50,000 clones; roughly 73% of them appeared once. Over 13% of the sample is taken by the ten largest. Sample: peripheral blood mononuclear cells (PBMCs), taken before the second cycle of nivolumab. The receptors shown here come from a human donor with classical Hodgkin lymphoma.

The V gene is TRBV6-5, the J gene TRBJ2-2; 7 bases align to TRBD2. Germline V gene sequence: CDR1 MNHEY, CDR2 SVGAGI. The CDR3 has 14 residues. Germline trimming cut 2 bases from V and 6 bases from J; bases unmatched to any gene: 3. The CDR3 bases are TGTGCCAGCAGTTACACTCGGGGGGCCGGGGAGCTGTTTTTT. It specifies CASSYTRGAGELFF.

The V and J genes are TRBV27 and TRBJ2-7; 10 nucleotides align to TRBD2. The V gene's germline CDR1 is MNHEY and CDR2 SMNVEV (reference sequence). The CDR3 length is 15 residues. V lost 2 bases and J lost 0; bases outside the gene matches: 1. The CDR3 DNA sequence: TGTGCCAGCAGTTTAGGACTAGCGGACTCCTACGAGCAGTACTTC. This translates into CASSLGLADSYEQYF.

CDR3 nucleotide sequence: TGTGCCAGCAGCTTAGGTGCAACTGGGGCCAACGTCCTGACTTTC. Amino acid sequence: CASSLGATGANVLTF. The genes are TRBV7-9 and TRBJ2-6; the D is unclear. Germline lookup yields CDR1 SEHNR and CDR2 FQNEAQ (reference sequence). Trimming pared 1 base from V and 2 bases from J, leaving 6 bases between. This CDR3 is 15 amino acids long.

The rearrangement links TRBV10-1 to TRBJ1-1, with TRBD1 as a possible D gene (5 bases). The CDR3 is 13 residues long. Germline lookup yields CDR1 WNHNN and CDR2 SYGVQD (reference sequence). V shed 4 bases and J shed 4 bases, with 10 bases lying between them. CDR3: CASSAGRGTEAFF. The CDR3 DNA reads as TGCGCCAGCAGTGCAGGGCGCGGCACTGAAGCTTTCTTT.

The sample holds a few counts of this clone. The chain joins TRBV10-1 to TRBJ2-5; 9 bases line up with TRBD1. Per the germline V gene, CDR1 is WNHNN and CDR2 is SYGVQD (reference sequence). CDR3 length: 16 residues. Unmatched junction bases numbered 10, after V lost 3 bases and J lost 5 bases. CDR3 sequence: CASSDDRGVSPETQYF. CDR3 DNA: TGCGCCAGCAGTGATGACAGGGGGGTTTCTCCGGAGACCCAGTACTTC.

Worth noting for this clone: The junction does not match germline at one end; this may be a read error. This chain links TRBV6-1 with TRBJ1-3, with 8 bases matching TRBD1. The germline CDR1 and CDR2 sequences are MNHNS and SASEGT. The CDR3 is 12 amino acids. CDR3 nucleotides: TGTGCCAGCAGTGAAGGGGTCCGACAGGGGAGTTTT. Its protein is CASSEGVRQGSF.